This TCR beta chain was recovered during a study of T-cell memory formation after mild COVID-19. Researchers used 5'RACE with constant-segment primers to make TCR alpha and TCR beta cDNA libraries that carry sample barcodes and UMIs. TCRdb ran MiXCR on the 5' RACE reads and lists one entry per CDR3 protein. The sample has roughly 190,000 distinct CDR3 sequences, around 25% seen once. This clonotype was counted a few times. Its antigen remains unidentified. Study-wide results and caveats: CD4+ contracting clones lay mainly in CM and EM, CD8+ ones in EMRA.

Sample: PBMCs or a T cell subset sorted from them (not recorded which). This TCR was recovered from an adult woman who had mild COVID-19 (a few samples of this study predate the infection). Cell type and time point are not known.

CDR3 amino acids: CASSPPTGSYNEQFF. In nucleotides, the CDR3 is TGCGCCAGCAGCCCCCCTACGGGCTCCTACAATGAGCAGTTCTTC. The J gene is TRBJ2-1, the V gene TRBV5-1; D gene ambiguous. V dropped 4 bases and J dropped 0 bases, with 11 bases sitting between them. Germline CDR1 is SGHRS and CDR2 is YFSETQ. CDR3 size: 15 residues. The entire variable domain, with the rest obtained from reference TRBV5-1 and TRBJ2-1, is as follows: KAGVTQTPRYLIKTRGQQVTLSCSPISGHRSVSWYQQTPGQGLQFLFEYFSETQRNKGNFPGRFSGRQFSNSRSEMNVSTLELGDSALYLCASSPPTGSYNEQFFGPGTRLTVL.